The clone carrying this T cell receptor beta chain showed up just a few times. Its antigen is still unknown. This sample was included in a study of beta chain features in type 1 diabetes. V was clipped by 5 bases and J by 4 bases, with 13 bases between them. The CDR3 consists of 14 residues. From germline, CDR1 is SGHAT and CDR2 FQNNGV. Reverse transcribing all isolated RNA meant expressed TCRB transcripts were sequenced. The table came from immunoSEQ multiplex PCR; TCRdb's copy has only in-frame clones and leaves some out. The sample has 300,000 to 400,000 clones, 9.3% seen once. Sorted CD4+ subsets: naive, central memory, regulatory, stem cell-like memory (CD45RO/CCR7/CD25/CD127/CD95/CD27 panel). Study-wide results and caveats: Shorter TCRB CDR3s, moderately but significantly so, marked every one of the four CD4+ subsets in Type 1 diabetes patients. VDJ junctions sequenced from type 1 diabetes patients showed fewer insertions and more deletions. Any PCR bias toward short templates would affect both groups alike.

The V call is TRBV11-2, the J call TRBJ2-3; D remains unclear. The sequence was collected from a man aged 25-45 years with type 1 diabetes. The source material was central memory CD4+ T cells from blood. The CDR3 bases are TGTGCCAGCAGCCCCTCAGGCCCGGCAGATACGCAGTATTTT. Translated: CASSPSGPADTQYF.